The sequence of this T cell receptor beta chain was determined in a study of T cells expressing NK-cell markers. The CDR3 runs to 14 residues. In germline, CDR1 is SGHNT, CDR2 YENEEA. Using the 5' RACE reads, TCRdb records one entry per CDR3 protein without DNA. This table lists about 460,000 distinct CDR3 sequences. Sample: blood T cells: a sorted CD56 or NKG2C T cell subset, CD4+ or CD8+ T cells, or bulk PBMC T cells (not recorded which). This chain uses TRBV11-3 with TRBJ1-1; TCRdb's assignment of TRBD1 cannot be checked, as there is no DNA. The receptor was derived from a woman between 50 and 59 years old in good health. CDR3 protein: CASSGQTGGTEAFF.